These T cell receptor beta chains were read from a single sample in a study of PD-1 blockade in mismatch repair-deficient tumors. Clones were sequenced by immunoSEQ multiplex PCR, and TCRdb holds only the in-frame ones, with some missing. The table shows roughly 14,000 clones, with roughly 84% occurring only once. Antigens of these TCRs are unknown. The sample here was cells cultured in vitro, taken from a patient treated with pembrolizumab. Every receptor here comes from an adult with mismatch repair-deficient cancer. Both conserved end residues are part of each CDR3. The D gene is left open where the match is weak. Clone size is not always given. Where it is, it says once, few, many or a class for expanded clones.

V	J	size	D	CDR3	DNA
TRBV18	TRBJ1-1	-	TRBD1	CASSRAGTGIPEAFF	TGTGCCAGCTCACGAGCCGGGACAGGGATCCCTGAAGCTTTCTTT
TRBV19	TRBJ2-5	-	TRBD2	CASRLAGGQETQYF	TGTGCCAGTCGGCTAGCGGGAGGCCAAGAGACCCAGTACTTC
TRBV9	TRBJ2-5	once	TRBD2	CASSTSWGGLGETQYF	TGTGCCAGCAGCACGTCCTGGGGAGGGTTGGGGGAGACCCAGTACTTC
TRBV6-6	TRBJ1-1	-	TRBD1	CASSYPGQGYTEAFF	TGTGCCAGCAGTTACCCGGGACAGGGGTATACTGAAGCTTTCTTT
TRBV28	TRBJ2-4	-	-	CASTPPGHVAKNIQYF	TGTGCCAGCACTCCCCCGGGACATGTAGCCAAAAACATTCAGTACTTC
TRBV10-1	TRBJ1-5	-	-	CASSAGGLFNQPQHF	TGCGCCAGCAGTGCGGGAGGTCTCTTTAATCAGCCCCAGCATTTT
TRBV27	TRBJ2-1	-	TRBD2	CASSLSIAGLQFF	TGTGCCAGCAGTTTATCGATCGCGGGACTACAGTTCTTC
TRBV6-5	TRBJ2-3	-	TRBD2	CASSYWSAGGTQYF	TGTGCCAGCAGTTACTGGTCGGCGGGAGGTACGCAGTATTTT
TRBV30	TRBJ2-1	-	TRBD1	CAWRSWDRMYNEQFF	TGTGCCTGGAGAAGCTGGGACAGAATGTACAATGAGCAGTTCTTC
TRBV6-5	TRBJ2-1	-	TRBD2	CASRGSGTSYNEQFF	TGTGCCAGCAGGGGAAGCGGGACCTCCTACAATGAGCAGTTCTTC
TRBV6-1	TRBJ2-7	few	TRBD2	CASRGGLAIYEQYF	TGTGCCAGCAGGGGGGGACTAGCGATCTACGAGCAGTACTTC
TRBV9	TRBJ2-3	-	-	CASSPGSLSTDTQYF	TGTGCCAGCAGCCCCGGGAGCCTTAGCACAGATACGCAGTATTTT
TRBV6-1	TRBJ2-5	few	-	CASRRAGGPGETQYF	TGTGCCAGCAGAAGGGCTGGAGGGCCCGGAGAGACCCAGTACTTC
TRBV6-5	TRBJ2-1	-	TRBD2	CASSYSRWGGQFF	TGTGCCAGCAGTTACTCGAGGTGGGGGGGGCAGTTCTTC
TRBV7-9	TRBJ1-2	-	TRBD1	CASSPTTGYGYTF	TGTGCCAGCAGCCCGACGACAGGGTATGGCTACACCTTC
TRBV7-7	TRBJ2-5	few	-	CASSFQFQETQYF	TGTGCCAGCAGCTTTCAGTTCCAAGAGACCCAGTACTTC
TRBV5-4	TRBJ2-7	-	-	CASSSPGADEQYF	TGTGCCAGCAGTTCCCCAGGGGCGGACGAGCAGTACTTC
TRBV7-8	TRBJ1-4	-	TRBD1	CASSLVRTGVEKLFF	TGTGCCAGCAGCTTAGTGAGGACAGGGGTGGAAAAACTGTTTTTT
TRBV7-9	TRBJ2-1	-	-	CASSQSGTGFFIEQFF	TGTGCCAGCAGTCAATCCGGGACCGGGTTTTTTATTGAGCAGTTCTTC
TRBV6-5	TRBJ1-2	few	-	CASSYGGNGYTF	TGTGCCAGCAGTTACGGGGGAAATGGCTACACCTTC
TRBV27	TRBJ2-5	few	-	CASSLGRRRETQYF	TGTGCCAGCAGTTTAGGACGGAGGAGGGAGACCCAGTACTTC
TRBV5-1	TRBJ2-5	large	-	CASSLGQFQETQYF	TGCGCCAGCAGCTTGGGACAGTTCCAAGAGACCCAGTACTTC
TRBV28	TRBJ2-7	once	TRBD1	CASSSYGTGGGEQYF	TGTGCCAGCAGTTCATACGGGACAGGGGGGGGCGAGCAGTACTTC
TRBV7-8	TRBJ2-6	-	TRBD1	CASSLRQGLSGANVLTF	TGTGCCAGCAGCTTGCGACAGGGGCTCTCTGGGGCCAACGTCCTGACTTTC
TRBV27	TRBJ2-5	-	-	CASSKPETQYF	TGTGCCAGCAGTAAACCAGAGACCCAGTACTTC
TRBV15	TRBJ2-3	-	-	CATSRDLAEDTQYF	TGTGCCACCAGCAGAGATCTCGCAGAAGATACGCAGTATTTT
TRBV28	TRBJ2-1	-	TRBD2	CASSPLPGTRGYNEQFF	TGTGCCAGCAGTCCCCTTCCCGGGACTAGAGGCTACAATGAGCAGTTCTTC